This entry features one T cell receptor beta chain sequence. Unmatched junction bases numbered 6, after V lost 1 base and J lost 4 bases. CDR3 length: 15 residues. The germline V gene encodes CDR1 MDHEN and CDR2 SYDVKM. These data belong to a study of graft-versus-host responses after intestinal transplantation. The table came from immunoSEQ multiplex PCR; TCRdb's copy has only in-frame clones and leaves some out. The table shows 30,000 to 40,000 clones, with around 94% occurring only once. This chain links TRBV28 with TRBJ2-7; 8 nucleotides match TRBD1. The TCR was taken from a human patient who received an intestinal transplant, so some T cells may come from the graft donor. This material consisted of PBMCs, taken 16 days after intestinal transplant. The CDR3 DNA reads TGTGCCAGCAGTTTATTACGGGACAGGCGGTACGAGCAGTACTTC. It yields the protein CASSLLRDRRYEQYF.